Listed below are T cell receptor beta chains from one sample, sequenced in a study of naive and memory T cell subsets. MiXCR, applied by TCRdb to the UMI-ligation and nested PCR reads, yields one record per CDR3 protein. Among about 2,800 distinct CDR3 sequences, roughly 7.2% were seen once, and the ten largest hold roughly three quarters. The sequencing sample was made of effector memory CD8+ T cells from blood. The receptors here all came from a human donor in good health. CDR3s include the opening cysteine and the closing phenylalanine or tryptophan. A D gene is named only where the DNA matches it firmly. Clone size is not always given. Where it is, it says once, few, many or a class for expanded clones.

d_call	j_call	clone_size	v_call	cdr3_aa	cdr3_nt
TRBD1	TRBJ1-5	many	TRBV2	CASSEYRGTNQPQHF	TGTGCCAGCAGCGAATACAGGGGAACCAATCAGCCCCAGCATTTT
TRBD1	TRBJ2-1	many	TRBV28	CASSPTGTLNEQFF	TGTGCCAGCAGCCCGACAGGGACCCTCAATGAGCAGTTCTTC
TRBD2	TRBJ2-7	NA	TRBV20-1	CSARLADYEQYF	TGCAGTGCTAGACTAGCGGATTACGAGCAGTACTTC
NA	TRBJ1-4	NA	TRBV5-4	CASSNRETNEKLFF	TGTGCCAGCAGCAACAGGGAAACTAATGAAAAACTGTTTTTT
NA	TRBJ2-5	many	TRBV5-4	CASSLGDSRGETQYF	TGTGCCAGCAGCTTGGGGGATTCCCGGGGGGAGACCCAGTACTTC
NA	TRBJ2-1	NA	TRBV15	CATSSQGLLNEQFF	TGTGCCACCAGCAGTCAGGGACTGCTAAATGAGCAGTTCTTC
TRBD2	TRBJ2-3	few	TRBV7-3	CASSLMLASGGSTDTQYF	TGTGCCAGCAGCTTAATGCTGGCTAGCGGAGGTAGCACAGATACGCAGTATTTT
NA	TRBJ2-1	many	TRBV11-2	CASSPARRGDSQFF	TGTGCCAGCAGCCCGGCCCGGCGGGGGGACAGTCAGTTCTTC
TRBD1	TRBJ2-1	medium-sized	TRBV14	CASSKQYRGLAYNEQFF	TGTGCCAGCAGCAAGCAATACAGGGGGTTGGCCTACAATGAGCAGTTCTTC
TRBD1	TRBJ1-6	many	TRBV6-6	CASSPTGGVNSPLHF	TGTGCCAGCAGTCCGACAGGGGGCGTGAACTCACCCCTCCACTTT
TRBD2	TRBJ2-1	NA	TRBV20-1	CSARDSRSGKGYEQFF	TGCAGTGCTAGAGATTCGAGGAGCGGGAAGGGCTATGAGCAGTTCTTC
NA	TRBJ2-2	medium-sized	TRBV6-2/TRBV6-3	CASRDGELFF	TGTGCCAGCAGAGACGGGGAGCTGTTTTTT
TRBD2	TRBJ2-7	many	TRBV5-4	CASSPEVSPGLADEQYF	TGTGCCAGCAGCCCGGAGGTCTCGCCGGGACTAGCGGACGAGCAGTACTTC
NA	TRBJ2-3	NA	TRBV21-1	CASSKAVSTDTQYF	TGTGCCAGCAGCAAGGCTGTGAGCACAGATACGCAGTATTTT
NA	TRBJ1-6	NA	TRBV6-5	CATIGDDGNSPLHF	TGTGCTACAATCGGGGACGACGGTAATTCACCCCTCCACTTT
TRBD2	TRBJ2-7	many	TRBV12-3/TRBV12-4	CASSLPIAGGPTYEQYF	TGTGCCAGCAGTTTACCTATAGCGGGAGGCCCAACCTACGAGCAGTACTTC
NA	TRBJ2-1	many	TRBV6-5	CASSYGRWGEQFF	TGTGCCAGCAGTTACGGGCGGTGGGGGGAGCAGTTCTTC